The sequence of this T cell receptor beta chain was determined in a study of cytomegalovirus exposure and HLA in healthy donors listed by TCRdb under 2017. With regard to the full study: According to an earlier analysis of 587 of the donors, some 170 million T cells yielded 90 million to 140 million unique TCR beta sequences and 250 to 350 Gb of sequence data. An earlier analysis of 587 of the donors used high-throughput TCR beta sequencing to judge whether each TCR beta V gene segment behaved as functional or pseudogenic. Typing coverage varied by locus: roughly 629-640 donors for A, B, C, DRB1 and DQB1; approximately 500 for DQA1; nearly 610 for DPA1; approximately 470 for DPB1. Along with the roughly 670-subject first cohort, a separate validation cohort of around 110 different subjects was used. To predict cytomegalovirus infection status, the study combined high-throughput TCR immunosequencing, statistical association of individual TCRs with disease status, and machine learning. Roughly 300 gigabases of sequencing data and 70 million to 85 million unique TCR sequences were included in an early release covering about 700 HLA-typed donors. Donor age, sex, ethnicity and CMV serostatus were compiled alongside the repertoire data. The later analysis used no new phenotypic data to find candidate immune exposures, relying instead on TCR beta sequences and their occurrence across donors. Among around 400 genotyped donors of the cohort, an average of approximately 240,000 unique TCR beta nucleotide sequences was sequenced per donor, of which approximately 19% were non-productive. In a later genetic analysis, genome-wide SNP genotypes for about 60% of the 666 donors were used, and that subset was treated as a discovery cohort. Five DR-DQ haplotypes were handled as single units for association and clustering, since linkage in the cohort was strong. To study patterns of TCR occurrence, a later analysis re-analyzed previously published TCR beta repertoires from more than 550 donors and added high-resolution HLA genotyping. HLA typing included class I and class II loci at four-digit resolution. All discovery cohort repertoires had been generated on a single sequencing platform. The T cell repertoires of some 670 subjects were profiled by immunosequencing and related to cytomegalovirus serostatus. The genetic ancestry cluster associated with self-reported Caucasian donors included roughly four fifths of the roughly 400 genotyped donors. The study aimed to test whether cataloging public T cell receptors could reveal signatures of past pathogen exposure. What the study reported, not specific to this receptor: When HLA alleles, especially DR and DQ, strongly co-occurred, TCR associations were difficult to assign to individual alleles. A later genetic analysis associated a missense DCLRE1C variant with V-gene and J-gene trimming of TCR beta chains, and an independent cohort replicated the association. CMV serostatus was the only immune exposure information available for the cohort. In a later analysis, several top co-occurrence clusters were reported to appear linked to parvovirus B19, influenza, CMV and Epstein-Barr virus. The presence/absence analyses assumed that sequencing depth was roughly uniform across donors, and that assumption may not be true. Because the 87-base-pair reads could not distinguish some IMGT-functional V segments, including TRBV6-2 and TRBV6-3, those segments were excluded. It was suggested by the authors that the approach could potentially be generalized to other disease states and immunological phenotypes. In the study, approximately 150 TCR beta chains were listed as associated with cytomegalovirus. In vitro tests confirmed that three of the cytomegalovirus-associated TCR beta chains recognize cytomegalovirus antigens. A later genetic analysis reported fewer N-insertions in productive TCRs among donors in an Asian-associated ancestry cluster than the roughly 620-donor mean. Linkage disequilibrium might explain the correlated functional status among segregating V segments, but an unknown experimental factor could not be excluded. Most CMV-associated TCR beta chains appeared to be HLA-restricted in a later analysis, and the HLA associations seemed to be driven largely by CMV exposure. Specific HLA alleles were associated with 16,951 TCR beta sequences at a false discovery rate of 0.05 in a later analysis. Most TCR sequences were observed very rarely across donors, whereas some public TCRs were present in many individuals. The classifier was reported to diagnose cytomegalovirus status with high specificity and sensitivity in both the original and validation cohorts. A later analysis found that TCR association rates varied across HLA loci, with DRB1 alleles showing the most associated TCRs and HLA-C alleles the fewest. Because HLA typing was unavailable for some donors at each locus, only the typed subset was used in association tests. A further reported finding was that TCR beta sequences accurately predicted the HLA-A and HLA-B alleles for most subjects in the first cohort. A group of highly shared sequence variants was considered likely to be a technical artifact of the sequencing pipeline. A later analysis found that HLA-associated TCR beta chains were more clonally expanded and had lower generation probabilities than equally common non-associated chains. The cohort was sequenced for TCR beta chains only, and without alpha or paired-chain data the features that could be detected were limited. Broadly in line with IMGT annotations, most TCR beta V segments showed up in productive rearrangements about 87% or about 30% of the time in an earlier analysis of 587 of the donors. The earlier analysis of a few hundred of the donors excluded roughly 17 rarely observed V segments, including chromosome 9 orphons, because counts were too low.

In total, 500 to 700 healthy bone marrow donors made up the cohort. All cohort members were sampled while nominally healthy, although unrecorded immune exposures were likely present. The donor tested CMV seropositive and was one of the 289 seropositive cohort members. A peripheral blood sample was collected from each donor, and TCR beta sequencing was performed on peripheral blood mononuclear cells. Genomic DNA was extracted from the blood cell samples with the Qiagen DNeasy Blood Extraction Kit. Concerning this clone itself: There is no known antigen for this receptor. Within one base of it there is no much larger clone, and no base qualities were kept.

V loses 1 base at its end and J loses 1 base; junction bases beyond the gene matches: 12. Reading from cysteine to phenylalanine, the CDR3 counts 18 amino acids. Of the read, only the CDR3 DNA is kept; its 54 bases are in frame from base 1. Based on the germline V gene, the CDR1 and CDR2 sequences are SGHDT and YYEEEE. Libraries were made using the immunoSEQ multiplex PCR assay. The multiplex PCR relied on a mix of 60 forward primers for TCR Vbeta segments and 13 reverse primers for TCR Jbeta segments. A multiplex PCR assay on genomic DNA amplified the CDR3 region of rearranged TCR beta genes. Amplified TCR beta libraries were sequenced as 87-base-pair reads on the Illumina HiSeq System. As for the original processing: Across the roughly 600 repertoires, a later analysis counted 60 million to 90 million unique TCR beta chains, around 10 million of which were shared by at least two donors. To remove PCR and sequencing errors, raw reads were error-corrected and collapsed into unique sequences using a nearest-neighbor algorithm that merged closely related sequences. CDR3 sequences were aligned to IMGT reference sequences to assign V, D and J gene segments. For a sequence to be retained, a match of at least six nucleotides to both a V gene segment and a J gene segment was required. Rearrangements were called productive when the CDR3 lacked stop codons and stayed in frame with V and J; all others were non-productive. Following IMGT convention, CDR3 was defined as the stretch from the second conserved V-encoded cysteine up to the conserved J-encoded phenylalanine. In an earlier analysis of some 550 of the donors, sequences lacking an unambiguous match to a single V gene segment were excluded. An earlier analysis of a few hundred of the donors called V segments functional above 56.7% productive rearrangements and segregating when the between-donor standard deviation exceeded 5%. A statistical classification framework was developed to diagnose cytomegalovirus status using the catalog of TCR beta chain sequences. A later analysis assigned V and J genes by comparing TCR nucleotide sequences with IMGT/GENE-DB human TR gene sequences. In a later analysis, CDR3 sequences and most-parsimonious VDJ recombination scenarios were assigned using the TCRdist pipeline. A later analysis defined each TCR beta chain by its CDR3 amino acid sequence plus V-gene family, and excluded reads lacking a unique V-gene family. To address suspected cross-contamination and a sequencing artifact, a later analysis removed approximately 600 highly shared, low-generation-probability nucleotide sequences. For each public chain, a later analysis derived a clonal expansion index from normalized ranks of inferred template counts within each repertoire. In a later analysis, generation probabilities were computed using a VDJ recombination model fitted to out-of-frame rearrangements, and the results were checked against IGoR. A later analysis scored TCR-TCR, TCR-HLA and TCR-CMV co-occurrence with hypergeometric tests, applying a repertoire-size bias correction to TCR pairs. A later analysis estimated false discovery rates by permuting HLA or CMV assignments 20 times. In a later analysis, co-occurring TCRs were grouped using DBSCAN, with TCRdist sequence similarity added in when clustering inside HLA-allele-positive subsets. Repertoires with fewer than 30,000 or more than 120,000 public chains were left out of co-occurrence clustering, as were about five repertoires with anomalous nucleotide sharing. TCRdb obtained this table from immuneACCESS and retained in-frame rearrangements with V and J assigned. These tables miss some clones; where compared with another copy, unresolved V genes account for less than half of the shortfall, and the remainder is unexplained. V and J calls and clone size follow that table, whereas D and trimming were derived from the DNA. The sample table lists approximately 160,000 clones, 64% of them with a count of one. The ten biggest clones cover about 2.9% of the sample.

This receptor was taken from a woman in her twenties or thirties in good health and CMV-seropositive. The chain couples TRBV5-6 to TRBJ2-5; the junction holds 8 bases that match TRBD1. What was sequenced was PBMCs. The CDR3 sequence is CASSLSVSGGYFQETQYF. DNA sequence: TGTGCCAGCAGCTTGTCGGTCTCAGGGGGCTATTTCCAAGAGACCCAGTACTTC. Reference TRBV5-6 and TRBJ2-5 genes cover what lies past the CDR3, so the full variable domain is DAGVTQSPTHLIKTRGQQVTLRCSPKSGHDTVSWYQQALGQGPQFIFQYYEEEERQRGNFPDRFSGHQFPNYSSELNVNALLLGDSALYLCASSLSVSGGYFQETQYFGPGTRLLVL.